A selection of T cell receptor beta chains follows, all from one sample in a study of blood T cell repertoires in COVID-19. Generated by immunoSEQ multiplex PCR, the TCRdb table keeps only in-frame clones and is missing some. The sample lists tens of thousands of clones, 75% to 90% occurring once. Material: peripheral blood. The receptor source for this set is a human donor with acute or convalescent COVID-19. The donor label of this sample is uncertain. The CDR3 runs from the conserved cysteine through the conserved F or W. A row's size may be missing; if present it is once, few, many or a size class.

v_gene	abundance	j_gene	CDR3aa
TRBV19	once	TRBJ1-4	CATRRGATNEKLFF
TRBV29-1	-	TRBJ2-5	CSVAGQFQETQYF
TRBV19	-	TRBJ2-1	CASSSRLAGPNEQFF
TRBV2	few	TRBJ2-2	CASKGLASTGELFF
TRBV6-6	-	TRBJ1-2	CASTMGGQGAYGYTF
TRBV2	-	TRBJ1-5	CASSERDRGQPQHF
TRBV19	-	TRBJ1-6	CASSVQGALSSPLHF
TRBV15	few	TRBJ1-4	CATSSLGTGGSEKLFF
TRBV29-1	few	TRBJ1-1	CSVEEQQALMAFF
TRBV30	-	TRBJ2-1	CAWSVGGYNEQFF
TRBV7-7	-	TRBJ1-4	CASSPTGGREKLFF
TRBV19	-	TRBJ1-3	CASTSRPGDSGNTIYF
TRBV7-3	-	TRBJ2-2	CASSKWTSGNTGELFF
TRBV19	-	TRBJ2-1	CASSPPGDRSYNEQFF